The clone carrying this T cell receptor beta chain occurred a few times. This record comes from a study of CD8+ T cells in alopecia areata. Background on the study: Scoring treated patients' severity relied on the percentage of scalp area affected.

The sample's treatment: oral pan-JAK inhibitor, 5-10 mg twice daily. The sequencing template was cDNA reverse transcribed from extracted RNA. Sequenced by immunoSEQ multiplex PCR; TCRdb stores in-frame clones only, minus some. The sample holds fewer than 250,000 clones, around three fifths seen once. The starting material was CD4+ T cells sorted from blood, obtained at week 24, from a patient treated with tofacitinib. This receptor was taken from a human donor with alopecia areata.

In DNA, the CDR3 is TGTGCCAGCAGTTACGCCCGATCGAATTCACCCCTCCACTTT. Its translation: CASSYARSNSPLHF. The chain has TRBV6-5 and TRBJ1-6; D is undetermined. V was trimmed by 2 bases and J by 7 bases, leaving 9 bases between them. The CDR3 loop spans 14 amino acids. CDR1 and CDR2 from the germline V gene are MNHEY and SVGAGI.